The 16 T cell receptor beta chains reported below all come from one sample, sequenced in a study of Ad26.COV2.S vaccination and SARS-CoV-2 variants (dated by TCRdb to 2020 to 2023). The library was built by means of the immunoSEQ multiplex PCR assay. TCRdb retrieved this table from immuneACCESS and kept in-frame rearrangements only. Not all clones are present; in checked studies, unresolved V genes account for under half, and no reason is known for the remainder. Recorded for this sample are approximately 420,000 clones; over 75% of them occurred a single time. About 3.6% of the sample comes from the top ten. Explained via the paper, the treatment or condition label denotes: 19 received Ad26.COV2.S at low or high dose, single or two shots; a few received placebo; per-sample allocation not given. Repertoires of vaccine and placebo recipients were sequenced from samples taken on day 63 after the first injection.

Sequencing used peripheral blood, obtained in a trial of Ad26.COV2.S vaccine versus placebo. All receptors come from a person between 18 and 65 years old who received the Ad26.COV2.S COVID-19 vaccine or a placebo.

Note on this clone: This CDR3 is also generated by other DNA sequences in the sample. The V and J genes are TRBV5-1 and TRBJ2-5; D is uncertain. The CDR3 has 13 residues. Trimming took 0 bases from V and 5 from J, leaving 8 bases between them. Germline CDR1 SGHRS, CDR2 YFSETQ. CDR3 sequence: CASSLGVVETQYF. The CDR3 DNA sequence: TGCGCCAGCAGCTTGGGGGTAGTGGAGACCCAGTACTTC. The variable domain in full, completed from reference TRBV5-1 and TRBJ2-5, reads KAGVTQTPRYLIKTRGQQVTLSCSPISGHRSVSWYQQTPGQGLQFLFEYFSETQRNKGNFPGRFSGRQFSNSRSEMNVSTLELGDSALYLCASSLGVVETQYFGPGTRLLVL.

The chain is built from TRBV11-3 and TRBJ2-2, with 8 nucleotides matching TRBD2. CDR1 is SGHNT and CDR2 is YENEEA in the germline V gene. Trimming cost V 5 bases and J 1 base; bases outside gene matches: 3. The CDR3 is 15 residues long. The CDR3 DNA reads as TGTGCCAGCAGCGGCCGGGGGGGGAACACCGGGGAGCTGTTTTTT. It encodes CASSGRGGNTGELFF. The full variable domain, with the rest looked up from reference TRBV11-3 and TRBJ2-2, is EAGVVQSPRYKIIEKKQPVAFWCNPISGHNTLYWYLQNLGQGPELLIRYENEEAVDDSQLPKDRFSAERLKGVDSTLKIQPAELGDSAVYLCASSGRGGNTGELFFGEGSRLTVL.

CDR3 sequence (DNA): TGTGCCATAAGGTCTTCAGGGGGCAATCAGCCCCAGCATTTT. It encodes CAIRSSGGNQPQHF. The J gene is TRBJ1-5, the V gene TRBV10-3, with a weak D call TRBD1 (6 bases). The V end was cut by 9 bases, the J end by 2 bases, with 14 bases between. The CDR3 runs 14 residues. Germline V CDR1 and CDR2: ENHRY, SYGVKD.

The rearrangement uses TRBV5-5 and TRBJ1-2, with D perhaps matching TRBD1 (6 bases). The CDR3 has 15 amino acids. Trimming shortened V by 0 bases and J by 5 bases, and 14 bases separated the two germline ends. Germline V CDR1 and CDR2: SGHKS, YYEKEE (reference sequence). The CDR3 sequence: CASSLVVRTAYGYTF. CDR3 bases: TGTGCCAGCAGCTTGGTTGTGAGGACAGCTTATGGCTACACCTTC.

The genes are TRBV24-1 and TRBJ2-1; the match to TRBD2 covers 13 bases. Germline loops: CDR1 KGHDR, CDR2 SFDVKD. Trimming at V came to 4 bases and at J to 5 bases, leaving 4 bases not matched to a gene. This CDR3 is 16 amino acids long. The chain's CDR3 is CATSEPGLAGNNEQFF. DNA of the CDR3: TGTGCCACCAGTGAGCCGGGACTAGCGGGAAACAATGAGCAGTTCTTC.

As regards this clone: Other DNA sequences in the same sample also yield this CDR3. This chain joins TRBV19 and TRBJ1-5; D call uncertain. Germline V gives CDR1 LNHDA, CDR2 SQIVND (reference sequence). The length of the CDR3 is 15 residues. The V end lost 8 bases, the J end lost 0 bases, and 14 bases lay between the germline ends. Here the CDR3 reads CASSIGQLSNQPQHF. For the CDR3, the DNA is TGTGCCAGTTCCATAGGGCAACTTAGCAATCAGCCCCAGCATTTT.

The gene calls are TRBV9 and TRBJ1-4; no clear D. This CDR3 has 15 residues. Trimming shortened V by 0 bases and J by 3 bases, and 9 bases separated the two germline ends. In germline, CDR1 is SGDLS, CDR2 YYNGEE. As DNA, the CDR3 is TGTGCCAGCAGCGTAGGGGGTTCCGCTAATGAAAAACTGTTTTTT. This codes for CASSVGGSANEKLFF.

As concerns this clone: Other DNA sequences in this sample translate to the same CDR3. V and J are TRBV7-2 and TRBJ2-5; D assignment may be TRBD1 or TRBD2 (5 bases each). The CDR3 spans 14 residues. V lost 1 base and J 4 bases, leaving 10 bases between the germline ends. The V gene's germline CDR1 is SGHTA and CDR2 FQGNSA. CDR3 region: CASSLGGRRETQYF. CDR3 bases: TGTGCCAGCAGCTTAGGGGGACGCCGAGAGACCCAGTACTTC.

This sequence joins TRBV11-2 and TRBJ2-7; D unclear. The germline gives CDR1 SGHAT, CDR2 FQNNGV. Trimming removed 1 base from V and 1 base from J, with 14 bases in between. The CDR3 totals 16 residues. For the CDR3, the DNA is TGTGCCAGCAGCTTAGTTCCGGGTGTCAAGTCCTACGAGCAGTACTTC. Its protein product is CASSLVPGVKSYEQYF.

The DNA of the CDR3 is TGTGCCAGCAGTCTAAATGCGGACAGGATGAACACTGAAGCTTTCTTT. This translates into CASSLNADRMNTEAFF. This chain connects TRBV27 to TRBJ1-1, with TRBD1 identical over 7 bases. The CDR3 length is 16 residues. Germline V lookup: CDR1 MNHEY, CDR2 SMNVEV (reference sequence). After removal of 5 bases from V and 0 bases from J, the junction contained 9 bases not matched to a gene.

The rearrangement links TRBV27 to TRBJ2-1; weak D call: TRBD2 (6 bases). V lost 5 bases and J 8 bases, leaving 16 bases between the germline ends. Germline V gene sequence: CDR1 MNHEY, CDR2 SMNVEV (reference sequence). The CDR3 spans 14 residues. The CDR3 spells CASSPGTRVDEQFF. The DNA of the CDR3 is TGTGCCAGCAGTCCGGGGACTCGGGTCGATGAGCAGTTCTTC.

The chain couples TRBV11-2 to TRBJ2-3; 7 nucleotides agree with TRBD2. With V trimmed by 7 bases and J by 0 bases, 4 bases remained unmatched. The CDR3 is made up of 14 amino acids. CDR1 is SGHAT, CDR2 FQNNGV, per germline. CDR3 loop: CASKSGVSTDTQYF. As DNA, the CDR3 is TGTGCCAGCAAGAGCGGGGTTAGCACAGATACGCAGTATTTT.

The V and J genes are TRBV6-5 and TRBJ1-2; a weak D match, TRBD1 (5 bases). CDR3 length: 14 residues. The germline V gene has CDR1 MNHEY and CDR2 SVGAGI. Trimming removed 0 bases from V and 8 bases from J, with 13 bases in between. CDR3 bases: TGTGCCAGCAGTTACTCCAGGGTCAGTGGGGGCTACACCTTC. Amino acid sequence: CASSYSRVSGGYTF.

The J gene is TRBJ2-2, the V gene TRBV4-1, with TRBD2 as a possible D gene (7 bases). Trimming cost V 4 bases and J 4 bases, with 13 bases left between them. This CDR3 region has 15 residues. Germline assignment: CDR1 MGHRA and CDR2 YSYEKL. CDR3: CASSLGGGFTGELFF. The CDR3 nucleotides read TGCGCCAGCAGCCTAGGGGGAGGGTTCACCGGGGAGCTGTTTTTT.

The chain carries TRBV4-2 and TRBJ2-2, with 10 bases that match TRBD1. The germline CDR1 and CDR2 sequences are LGHNA and YNFKEQ. V lost 1 base, J lost 6 bases, and 5 bases stayed unmatched. This CDR3 has 16 residues. The CDR3 DNA follows: TGTGCCAGCAGCCAAGGACAGGGGGCGCGAGCCGGGGAGCTGTTTTTT. This encodes CASSQGQGARAGELFF.

This chain joins TRBV4-3 and TRBJ1-6; D is undetermined. Per the germline V gene, CDR1 is LGHNA and CDR2 is YSLEER. Deletions cut 4 bases from V and 7 bases from J, with 14 bases between. This CDR3 spans 15 amino acids. Here the CDR3 reads CASSLGRRANSPLHF. Written as DNA, the CDR3 is TGCGCCAGCAGCCTCGGGAGGCGGGCCAATTCACCCCTCCACTTT.